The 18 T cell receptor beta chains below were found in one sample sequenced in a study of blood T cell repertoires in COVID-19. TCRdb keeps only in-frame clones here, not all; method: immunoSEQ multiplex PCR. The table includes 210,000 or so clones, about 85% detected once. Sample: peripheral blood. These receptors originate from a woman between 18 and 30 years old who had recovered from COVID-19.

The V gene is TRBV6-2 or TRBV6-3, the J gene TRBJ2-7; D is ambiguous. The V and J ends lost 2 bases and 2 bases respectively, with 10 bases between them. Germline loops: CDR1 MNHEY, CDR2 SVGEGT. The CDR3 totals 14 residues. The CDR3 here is CASSYIGEAYEQYF. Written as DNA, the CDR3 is TGTGCCAGCAGTTACATTGGTGAGGCCTACGAGCAGTACTTC.

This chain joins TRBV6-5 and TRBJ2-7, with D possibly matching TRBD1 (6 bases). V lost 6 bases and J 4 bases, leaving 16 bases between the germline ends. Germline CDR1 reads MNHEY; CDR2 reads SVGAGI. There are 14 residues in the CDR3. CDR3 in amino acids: CASSRRDTYYEQYF. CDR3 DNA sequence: TGTGCCAGCAGCCGAAGGGACACTTATTACGAGCAGTACTTC.

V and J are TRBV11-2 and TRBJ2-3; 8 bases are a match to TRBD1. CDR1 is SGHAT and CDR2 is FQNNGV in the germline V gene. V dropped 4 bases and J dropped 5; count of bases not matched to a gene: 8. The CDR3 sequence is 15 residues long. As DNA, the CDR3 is TGTGCCAGCAGCTGGGACGGGACAGGACTAGATACGCAGTATTTT. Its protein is CASSWDGTGLDTQYF.

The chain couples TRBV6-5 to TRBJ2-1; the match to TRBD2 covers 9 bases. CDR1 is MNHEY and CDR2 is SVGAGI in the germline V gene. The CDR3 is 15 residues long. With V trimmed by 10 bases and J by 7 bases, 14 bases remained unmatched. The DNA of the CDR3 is TGTGCCACAAATGTCTTAGCGGGAGTGAGTAATGAGCAGTTCTTC. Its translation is CATNVLAGVSNEQFF.

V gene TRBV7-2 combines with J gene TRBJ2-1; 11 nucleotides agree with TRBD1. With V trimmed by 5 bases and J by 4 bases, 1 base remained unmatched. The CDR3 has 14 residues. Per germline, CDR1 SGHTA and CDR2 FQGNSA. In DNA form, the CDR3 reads TGTGCCAGCAGCCGGGACAGGGGGTACAATGAGCAGTTCTTC. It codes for CASSRDRGYNEQFF.

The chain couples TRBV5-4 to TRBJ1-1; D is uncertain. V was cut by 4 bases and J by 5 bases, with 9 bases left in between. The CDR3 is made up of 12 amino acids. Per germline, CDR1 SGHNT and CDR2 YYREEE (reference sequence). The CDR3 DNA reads TGTGCCAGCAGCCTCGGGGATACTGAAGCTTTCTTT. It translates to CASSLGDTEAFF.

CDR3 nucleotide sequence: TGCGCCAGCAGCTTCTATGGGACTAGCGGAACAGATACGCAGTATTTT. Its protein is CASSFYGTSGTDTQYF. V is TRBV5-1 and J is TRBJ2-3; 11 nucleotides agree with TRBD2. The CDR3 has 16 amino acids. CDR1 and CDR2 from the germline V gene are SGHRS and YFSETQ. Unmatched junction bases numbered 5, after V lost 2 bases and J lost 3 bases.

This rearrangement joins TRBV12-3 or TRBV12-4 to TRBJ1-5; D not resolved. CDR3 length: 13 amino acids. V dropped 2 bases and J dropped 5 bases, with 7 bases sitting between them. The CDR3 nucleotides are TGTGCCAGCAGTTTAAGCGGGGATCAGCCCCAGCATTTT. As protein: CASSLSGDQPQHF.

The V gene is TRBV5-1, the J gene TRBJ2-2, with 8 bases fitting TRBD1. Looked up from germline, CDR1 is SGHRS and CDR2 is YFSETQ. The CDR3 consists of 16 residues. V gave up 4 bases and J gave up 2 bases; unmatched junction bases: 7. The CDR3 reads CASSGRTGPNTGELFF. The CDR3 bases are TGCGCCAGCAGCGGGAGGACAGGGCCCAACACCGGGGAGCTGTTTTTT.

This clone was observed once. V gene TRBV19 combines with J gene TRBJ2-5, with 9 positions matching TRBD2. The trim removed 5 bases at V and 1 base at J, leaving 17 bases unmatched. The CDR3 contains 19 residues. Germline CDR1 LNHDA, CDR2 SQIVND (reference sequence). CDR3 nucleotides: TGTGCCAGTAGTCCGACCGGACTAGCGATTGGCCAACGCCAAGAGACCCAGTACTTC. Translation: CASSPTGLAIGQRQETQYF.

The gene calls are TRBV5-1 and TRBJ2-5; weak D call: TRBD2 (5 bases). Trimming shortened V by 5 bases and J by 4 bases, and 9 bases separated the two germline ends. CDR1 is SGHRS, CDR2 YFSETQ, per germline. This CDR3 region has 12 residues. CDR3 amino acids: CASRAGSETQYF. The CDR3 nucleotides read TGCGCCAGCAGGGCGGGCTCAGAGACCCAGTACTTC.

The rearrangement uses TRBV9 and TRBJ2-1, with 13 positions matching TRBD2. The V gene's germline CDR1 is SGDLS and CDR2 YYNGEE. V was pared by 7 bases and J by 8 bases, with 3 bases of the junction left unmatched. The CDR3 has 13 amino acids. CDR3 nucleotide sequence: TGTGCCAGCCAACTAGCGGGAGGGGATGAGCAGTTCTTC. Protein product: CASQLAGGDEQFF.

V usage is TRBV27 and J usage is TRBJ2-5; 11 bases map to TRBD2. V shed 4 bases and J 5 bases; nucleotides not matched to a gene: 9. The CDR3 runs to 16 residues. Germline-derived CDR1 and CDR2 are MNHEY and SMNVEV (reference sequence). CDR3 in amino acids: CASSSTSGSALETQYF. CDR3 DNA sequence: TGTGCCAGCAGTTCCACTAGCGGGAGTGCCCTTGAGACCCAGTACTTC.

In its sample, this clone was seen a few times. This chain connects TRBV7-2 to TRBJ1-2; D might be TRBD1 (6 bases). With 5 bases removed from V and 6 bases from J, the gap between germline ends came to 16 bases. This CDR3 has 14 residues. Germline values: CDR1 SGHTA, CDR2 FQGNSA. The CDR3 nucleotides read TGTGCCAGCAGCCCGGGAGGCACAGGGAATGGCTACACCTTC. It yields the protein CASSPGGTGNGYTF.

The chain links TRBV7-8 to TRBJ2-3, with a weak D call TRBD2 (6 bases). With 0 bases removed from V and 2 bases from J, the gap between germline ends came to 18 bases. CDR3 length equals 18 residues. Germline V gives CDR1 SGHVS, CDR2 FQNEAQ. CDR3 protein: CASSLARVAEEYTDTQYF. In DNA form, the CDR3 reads TGTGCCAGCAGCTTAGCTAGGGTAGCGGAGGAGTACACAGATACGCAGTATTTT.

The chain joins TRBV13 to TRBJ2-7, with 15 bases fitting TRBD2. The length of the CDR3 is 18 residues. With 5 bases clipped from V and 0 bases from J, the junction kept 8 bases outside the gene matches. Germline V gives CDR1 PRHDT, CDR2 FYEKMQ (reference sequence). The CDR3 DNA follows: TGTGCCAGCAGCGTATGGGGACTAGCGGGAGGCAGCTCCTACGAGCAGTACTTC. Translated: CASSVWGLAGGSSYEQYF.

In DNA form, the CDR3 reads TGTGCCAGCTCACCCTACACAGATACGCAGTATTTT. Residues: CASSPYTDTQYF. V and J are TRBV18 and TRBJ2-3; D is uncertain. The germline gives CDR1 KGHSH, CDR2 LQKENI. The V and J ends lost 3 bases and 2 bases respectively, with 3 bases between them. The CDR3 contains 12 residues.

CDR3 amino acids: CASSSTRPNTGELFF. CDR3 sequence (DNA): TGTGCCAGCAGCTCGACTAGGCCGAACACCGGGGAGCTGTTTTTT. The chain is built from TRBV11-2 and TRBJ2-2; D perhaps matches TRBD2 (6 bases). CDR1 SGHAT and CDR2 FQNNGV come from the germline V gene. The V gene lost 4 bases and the J gene lost 0 bases, with 9 bases spanning the gap. The CDR3 has 15 residues.